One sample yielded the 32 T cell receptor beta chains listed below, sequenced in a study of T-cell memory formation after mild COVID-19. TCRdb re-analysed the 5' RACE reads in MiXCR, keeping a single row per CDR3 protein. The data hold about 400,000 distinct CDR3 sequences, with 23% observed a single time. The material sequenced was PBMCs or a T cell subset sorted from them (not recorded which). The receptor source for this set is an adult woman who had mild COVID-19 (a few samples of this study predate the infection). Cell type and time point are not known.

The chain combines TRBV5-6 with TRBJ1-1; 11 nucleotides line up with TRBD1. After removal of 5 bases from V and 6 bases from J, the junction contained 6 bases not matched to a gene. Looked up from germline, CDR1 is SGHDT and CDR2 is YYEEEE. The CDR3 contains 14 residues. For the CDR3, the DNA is TGTGCCAGCAGTCGTGGGACAGGGGGGGCTGAAGCTTTCTTT. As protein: CASSRGTGGAEAFF.

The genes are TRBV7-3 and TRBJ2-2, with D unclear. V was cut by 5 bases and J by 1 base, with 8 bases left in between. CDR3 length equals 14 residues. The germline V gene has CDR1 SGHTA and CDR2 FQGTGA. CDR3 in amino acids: CASSNPGNTGELFF. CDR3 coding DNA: TGTGCCAGCAGCAACCCAGGGAACACCGGGGAGCTGTTTTTT.

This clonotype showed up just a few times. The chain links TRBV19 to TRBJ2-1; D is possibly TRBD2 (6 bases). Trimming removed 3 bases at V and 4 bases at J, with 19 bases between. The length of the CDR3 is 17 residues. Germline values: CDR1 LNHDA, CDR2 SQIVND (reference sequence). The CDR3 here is CASSIGRNMIYYNEQFF. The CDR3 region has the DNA TGTGCCAGTAGTATCGGGAGAAACATGATCTATTACAATGAGCAGTTCTTC.

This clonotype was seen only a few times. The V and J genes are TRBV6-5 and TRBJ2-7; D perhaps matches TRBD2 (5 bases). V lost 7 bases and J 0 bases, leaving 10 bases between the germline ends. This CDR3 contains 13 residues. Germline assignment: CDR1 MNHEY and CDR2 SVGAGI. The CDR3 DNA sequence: TGTGCCAGCAAAGCGGAGAGCTCCTACGAGCAGTACTTC. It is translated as CASKAESSYEQYF.

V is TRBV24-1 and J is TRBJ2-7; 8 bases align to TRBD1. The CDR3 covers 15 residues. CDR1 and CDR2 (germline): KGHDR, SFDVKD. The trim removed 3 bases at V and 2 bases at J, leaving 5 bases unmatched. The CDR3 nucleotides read TGTGCCACCAGTGATCCCGGGACAGGCACCTACGAGCAGTACTTC. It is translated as CATSDPGTGTYEQYF.

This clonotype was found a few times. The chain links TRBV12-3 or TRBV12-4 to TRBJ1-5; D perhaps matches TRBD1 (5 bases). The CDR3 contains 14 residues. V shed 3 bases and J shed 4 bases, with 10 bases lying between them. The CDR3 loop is CASSFLEGNQPQHF. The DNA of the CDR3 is TGTGCCAGCAGTTTTTTGGAGGGGAATCAGCCCCAGCATTTT.

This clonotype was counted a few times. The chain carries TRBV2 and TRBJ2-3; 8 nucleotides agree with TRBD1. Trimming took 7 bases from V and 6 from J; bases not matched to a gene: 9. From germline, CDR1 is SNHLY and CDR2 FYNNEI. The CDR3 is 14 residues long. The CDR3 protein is CASKDAGGLDTQYF. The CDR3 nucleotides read TGTGCCAGCAAGGACGCAGGGGGCTTGGATACGCAGTATTTT.

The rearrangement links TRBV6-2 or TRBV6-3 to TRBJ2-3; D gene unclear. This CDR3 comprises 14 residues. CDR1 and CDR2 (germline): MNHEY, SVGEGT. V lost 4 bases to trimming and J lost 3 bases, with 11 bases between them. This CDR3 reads CASSFGVGTDTQYF. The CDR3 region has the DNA TGTGCCAGCAGTTTCGGAGTGGGAACAGATACGCAGTATTTT.

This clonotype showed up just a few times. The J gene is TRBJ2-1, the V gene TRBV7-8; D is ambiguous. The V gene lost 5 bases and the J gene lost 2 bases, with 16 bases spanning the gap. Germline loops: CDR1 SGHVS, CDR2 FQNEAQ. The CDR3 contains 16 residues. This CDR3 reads CASSRDHSLPYNEQFF. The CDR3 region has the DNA TGTGCCAGCAGCCGAGATCACTCATTACCCTACAATGAGCAGTTCTTC.

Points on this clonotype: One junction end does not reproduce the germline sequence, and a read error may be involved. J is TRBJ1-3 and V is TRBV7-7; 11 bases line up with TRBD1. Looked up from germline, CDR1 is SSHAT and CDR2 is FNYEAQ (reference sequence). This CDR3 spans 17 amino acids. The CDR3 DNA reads TGTGCTAGCAGCCCCGGACAGGGGGCGAGCTCTGGAAACACCATATATTTT. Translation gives CASSPGQGASSGNTIYF.

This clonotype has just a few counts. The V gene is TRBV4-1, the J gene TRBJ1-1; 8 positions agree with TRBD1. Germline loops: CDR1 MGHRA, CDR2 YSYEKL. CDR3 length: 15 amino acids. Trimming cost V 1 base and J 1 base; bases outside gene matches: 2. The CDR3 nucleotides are TGCGCCAGCAGCCAAGGGACAGGGACGAACACTGAAGCTTTCTTT. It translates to CASSQGTGTNTEAFF.

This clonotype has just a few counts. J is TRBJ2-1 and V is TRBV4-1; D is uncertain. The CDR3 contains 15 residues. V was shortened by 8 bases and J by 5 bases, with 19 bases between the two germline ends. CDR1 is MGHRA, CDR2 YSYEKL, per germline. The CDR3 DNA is TGCGCCAGCGGACCTGAACCGGGCCTCAACAATGAGCAGTTCTTC. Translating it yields CASGPEPGLNNEQFF.

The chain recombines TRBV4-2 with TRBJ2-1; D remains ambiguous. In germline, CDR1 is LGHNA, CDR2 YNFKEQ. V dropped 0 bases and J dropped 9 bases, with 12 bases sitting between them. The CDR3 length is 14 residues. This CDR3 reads CASSQEGQWGEQFF. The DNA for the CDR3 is TGTGCCAGCAGCCAAGAAGGGCAGTGGGGTGAGCAGTTCTTC.

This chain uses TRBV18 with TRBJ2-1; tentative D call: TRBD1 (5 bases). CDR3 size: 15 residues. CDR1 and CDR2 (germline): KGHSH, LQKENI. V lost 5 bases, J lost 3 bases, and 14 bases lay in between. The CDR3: CASSYWEGDYNEQFF. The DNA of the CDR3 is TGTGCCAGCTCATACTGGGAAGGGGACTACAATGAGCAGTTCTTC.

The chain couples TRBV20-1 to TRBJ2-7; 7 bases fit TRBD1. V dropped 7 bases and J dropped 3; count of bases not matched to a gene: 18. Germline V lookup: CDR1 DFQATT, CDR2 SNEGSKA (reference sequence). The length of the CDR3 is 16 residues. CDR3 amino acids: CSVRDRSTTSYYEQYF. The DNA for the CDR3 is TGCAGTGTCCGGGACAGATCGACTACTTCGTACTACGAGCAGTACTTC.

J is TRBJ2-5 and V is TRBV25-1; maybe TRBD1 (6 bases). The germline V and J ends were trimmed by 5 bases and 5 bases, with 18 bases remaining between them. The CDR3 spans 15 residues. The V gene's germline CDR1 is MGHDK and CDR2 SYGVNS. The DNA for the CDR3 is TGTGCCAGCAGTCCAGTAGACACAGGGTATGAGACCCAGTACTTC. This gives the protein CASSPVDTGYETQYF.

The CDR3 DNA sequence: TGTGCCAGCAGCTTAGAGGTTGGAGCCGACGCTTTCTTT. It encodes CASSLEVGADAFF. V usage is TRBV7-7 and J usage is TRBJ1-1; no clear D gene. Trimming took 1 base from V and 11 from J, leaving 14 bases between them. Germline V lookup: CDR1 SSHAT, CDR2 FNYEAQ (reference sequence). The CDR3 consists of 13 residues. The whole variable domain, remainder taken from reference TRBV7-7 and TRBJ1-1, is GAGVSQSPRYKVTKRGQDVTLRCDPISSHATLYWYQQALGQGPEFLTYFNYEAQPDKSGLPSDRFSAERPEGSISTLTIQRTEQRDSAMYRCASSLEVGADAFFGQGTRLTVV.

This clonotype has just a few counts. CDR3 in amino acids: CASSQASSNEQFF. CDR3 DNA sequence: TGTGCCAGCAGCCAAGCCTCGTCCAATGAGCAGTTCTTC. The chain uses TRBV4-2 and TRBJ2-1, with D uncertain. Germline assignment: CDR1 LGHNA and CDR2 YNFKEQ. Trimming took off 1 base at V and 6 bases at J, with 7 bases between the two ends. This CDR3 has 13 amino acids.

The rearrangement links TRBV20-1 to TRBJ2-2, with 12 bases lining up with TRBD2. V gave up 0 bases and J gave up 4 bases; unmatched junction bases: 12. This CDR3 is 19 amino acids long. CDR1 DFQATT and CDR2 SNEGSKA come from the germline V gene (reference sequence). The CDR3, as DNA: TGCAGTGCTAGAGATAGGGGAACTAGCGGGGGGTTATCCACCGGGGAGCTGTTTTTT. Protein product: CSARDRGTSGGLSTGELFF.

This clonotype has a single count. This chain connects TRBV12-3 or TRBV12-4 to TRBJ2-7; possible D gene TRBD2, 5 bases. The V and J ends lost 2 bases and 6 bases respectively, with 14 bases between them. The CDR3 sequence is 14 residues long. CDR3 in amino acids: CASSLLGSVFEQYF. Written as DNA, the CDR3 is TGTGCCAGCAGTTTATTAGGGAGCGTCTTCGAGCAGTACTTC.

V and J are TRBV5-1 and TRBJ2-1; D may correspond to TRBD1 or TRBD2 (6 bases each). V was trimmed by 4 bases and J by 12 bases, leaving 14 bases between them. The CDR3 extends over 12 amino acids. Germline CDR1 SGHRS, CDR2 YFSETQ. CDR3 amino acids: CASSPDEGGQFF. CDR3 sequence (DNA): TGCGCCAGCAGCCCGGACGAGGGGGGGCAGTTCTTC.

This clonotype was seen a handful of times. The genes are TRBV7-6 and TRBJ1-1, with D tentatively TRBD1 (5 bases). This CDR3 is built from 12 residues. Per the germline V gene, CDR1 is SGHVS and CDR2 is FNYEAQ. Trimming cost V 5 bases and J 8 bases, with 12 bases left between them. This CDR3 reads CASSASDREAFF. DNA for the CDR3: TGTGCCAGCAGCGCATCAGACAGAGAAGCTTTCTTT. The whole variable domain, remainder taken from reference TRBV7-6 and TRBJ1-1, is GAGVSQSPRYKVTKRGQDVALRCDPISGHVSLYWYRQALGQGPEFLTYFNYEAQQDKSGLPNDRFSAERPEGSISTLTIQRTEQRDSAMYRCASSASDREAFFGQGTRLTVV.

DNA for the CDR3: TGTGCCAGCAGCTTCCGACAAACAGGGACCGGGGAGCTGTTTTTT. This translates into CASSFRQTGTGELFF. This chain joins TRBV7-6 and TRBJ2-2; the D gene is possibly TRBD1 (6 bases). The CDR3 sequence is 15 residues long. Trimming took off 3 bases at V and 5 bases at J, with 13 bases between the two ends. Germline V lookup: CDR1 SGHVS, CDR2 FNYEAQ.

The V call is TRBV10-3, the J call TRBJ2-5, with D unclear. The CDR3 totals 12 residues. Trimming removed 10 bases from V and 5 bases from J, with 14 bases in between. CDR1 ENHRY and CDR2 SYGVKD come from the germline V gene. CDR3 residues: CASRDGVETQYF. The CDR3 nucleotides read TGTGCCAGCCGAGACGGAGTGGAGACCCAGTACTTC.

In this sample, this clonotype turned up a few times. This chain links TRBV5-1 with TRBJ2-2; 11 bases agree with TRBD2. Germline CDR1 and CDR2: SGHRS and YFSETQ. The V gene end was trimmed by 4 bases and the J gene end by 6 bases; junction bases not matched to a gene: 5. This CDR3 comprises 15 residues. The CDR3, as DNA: TGCGCCAGCAGCCCGGGACTAGCGGTTGCCGGGGAGCTGTTTTTT. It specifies CASSPGLAVAGELFF.

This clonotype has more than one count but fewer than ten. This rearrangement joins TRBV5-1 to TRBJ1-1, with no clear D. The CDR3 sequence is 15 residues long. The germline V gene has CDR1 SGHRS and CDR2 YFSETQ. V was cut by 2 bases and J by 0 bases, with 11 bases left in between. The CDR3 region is CASSLRTVMNTEAFF. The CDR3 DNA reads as TGCGCCAGCAGCTTAAGGACGGTCATGAACACTGAAGCTTTCTTT.

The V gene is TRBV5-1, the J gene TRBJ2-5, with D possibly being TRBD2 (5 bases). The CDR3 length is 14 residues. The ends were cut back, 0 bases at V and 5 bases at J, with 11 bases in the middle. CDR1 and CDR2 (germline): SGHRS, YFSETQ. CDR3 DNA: TGCGCCAGCAGCTTGGCTAGGACGGGGGAGACCCAGTACTTC. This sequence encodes CASSLARTGETQYF.

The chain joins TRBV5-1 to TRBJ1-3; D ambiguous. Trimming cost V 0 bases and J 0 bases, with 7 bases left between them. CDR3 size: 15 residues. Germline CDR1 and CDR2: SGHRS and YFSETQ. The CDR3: CASSLGLISGNTIYF. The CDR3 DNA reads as TGCGCCAGCAGCTTGGGATTGATCTCTGGAAACACCATATATTTT.

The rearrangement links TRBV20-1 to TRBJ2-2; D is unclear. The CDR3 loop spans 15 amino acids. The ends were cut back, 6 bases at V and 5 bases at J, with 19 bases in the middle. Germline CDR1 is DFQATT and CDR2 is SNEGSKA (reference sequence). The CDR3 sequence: CSAPMAQDVTGELFF. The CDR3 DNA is TGCAGTGCCCCAATGGCGCAGGACGTGACCGGGGAGCTGTTTTTT.

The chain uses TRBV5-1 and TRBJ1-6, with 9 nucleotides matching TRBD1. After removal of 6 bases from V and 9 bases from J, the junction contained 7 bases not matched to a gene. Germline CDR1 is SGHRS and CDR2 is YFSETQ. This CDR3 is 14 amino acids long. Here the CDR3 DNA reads TGCGCCAGCACCCCCGGGACAGGGACTTCACCCCTCCACTTT. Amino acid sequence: CASTPGTGTSPLHF.

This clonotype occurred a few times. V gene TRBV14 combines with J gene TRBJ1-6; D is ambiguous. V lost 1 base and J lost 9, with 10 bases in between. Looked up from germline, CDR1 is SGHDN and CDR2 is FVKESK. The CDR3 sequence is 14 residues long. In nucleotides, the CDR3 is TGTGCCAGCAGCCAAGGGGCCCGACGTTCACCCCTCCACTTT. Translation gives CASSQGARRSPLHF.

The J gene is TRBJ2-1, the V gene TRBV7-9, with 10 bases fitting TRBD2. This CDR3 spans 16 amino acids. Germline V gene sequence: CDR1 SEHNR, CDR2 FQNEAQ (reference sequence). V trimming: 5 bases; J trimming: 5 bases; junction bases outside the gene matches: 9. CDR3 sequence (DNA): TGTGCCAGCAGCCTGAGACTAGCGGGCATAGACAATGAGCAGTTCTTC. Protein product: CASSLRLAGIDNEQFF.